This T cell receptor (beta chain) appears in the sequencing data of a study of T cells in women clearing cervical HPV infection. In the study overall: Cases were women with histologically confirmed HPV16-related CIN3 or worse, including 2 invasive cancers. Case blood drawn at lesion detection; control blood after infection cleared.

Study outcomes and limitations: Repertoire richness, not evenness, was significantly elevated in CIN3+ cases versus controls.

Repertoires were generated with immunoSEQ multiplex PCR, while TCRdb's copy carries only in-frame clones and drops some. The sample includes about 30,000 clones. In the case of this clone: Its antigen remains unknown. The read falls 3 residues short of the CDR3 end, and the missing part is taken from the germline J gene.

Germline V CDR1 and CDR2: SGHVS, FNYEAQ. Trimming pared 3 bases from V and 4 bases from J, leaving 11 bases between. The CDR3 is 14 amino acids. The material sequenced was blood buffy coat. The chain uses TRBV7-6 and TRBJ2-3; D may be TRBD1 (5 bases). The sequence came from a woman between 18 and 70 years old with a cervical HPV16 infection that either progressed to CIN3+ or cleared (not recorded which). The CDR3 protein is CASSLRQNSDTQYF. CDR3 bases read: TGTGCCAGCAGCTTGCGACAGAACTCAGATACG.